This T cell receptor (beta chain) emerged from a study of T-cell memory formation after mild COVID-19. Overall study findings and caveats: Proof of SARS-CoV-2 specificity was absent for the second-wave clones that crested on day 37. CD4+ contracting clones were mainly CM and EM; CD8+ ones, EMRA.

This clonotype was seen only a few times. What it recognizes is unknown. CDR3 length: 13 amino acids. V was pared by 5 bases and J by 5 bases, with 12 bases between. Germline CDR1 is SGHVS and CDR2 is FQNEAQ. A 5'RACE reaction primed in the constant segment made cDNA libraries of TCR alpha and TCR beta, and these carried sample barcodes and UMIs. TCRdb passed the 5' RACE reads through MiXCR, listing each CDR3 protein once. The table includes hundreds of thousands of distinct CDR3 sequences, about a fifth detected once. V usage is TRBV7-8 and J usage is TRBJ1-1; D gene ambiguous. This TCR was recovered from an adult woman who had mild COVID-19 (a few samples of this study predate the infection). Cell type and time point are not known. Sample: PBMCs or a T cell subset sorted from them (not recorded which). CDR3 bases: TGTGCCAGCAGCCTTCAGAGGACGACTGAAGCTTTCTTT. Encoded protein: CASSLQRTTEAFF.